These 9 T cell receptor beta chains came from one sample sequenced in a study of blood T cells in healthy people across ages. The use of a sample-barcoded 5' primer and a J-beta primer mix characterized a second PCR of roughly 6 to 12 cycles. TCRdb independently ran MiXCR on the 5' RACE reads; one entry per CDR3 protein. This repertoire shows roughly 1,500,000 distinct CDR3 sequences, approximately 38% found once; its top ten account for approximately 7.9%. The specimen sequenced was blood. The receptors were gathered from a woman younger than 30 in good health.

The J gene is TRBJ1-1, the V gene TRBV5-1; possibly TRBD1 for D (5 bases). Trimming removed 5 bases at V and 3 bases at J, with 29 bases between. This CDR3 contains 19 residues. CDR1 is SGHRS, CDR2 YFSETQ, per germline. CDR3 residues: CASRIRGGTVISVYTEAFF. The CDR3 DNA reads TGCGCCAGCAGAATTAGGGGTGGGACGGTGATTTCGGTGTACACTGAAGCTTTCTTT. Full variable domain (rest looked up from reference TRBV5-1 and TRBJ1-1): KAGVTQTPRYLIKTRGQQVTLSCSPISGHRSVSWYQQTPGQGLQFLFEYFSETQRNKGNFPGRFSGRQFSNSRSEMNVSTLELGDSALYLCASRIRGGTVISVYTEAFFGQGTRLTVV.

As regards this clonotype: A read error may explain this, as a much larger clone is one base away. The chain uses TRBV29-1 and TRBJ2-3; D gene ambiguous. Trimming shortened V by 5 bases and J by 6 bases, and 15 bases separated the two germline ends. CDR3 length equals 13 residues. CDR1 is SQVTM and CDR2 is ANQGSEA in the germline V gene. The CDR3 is CSVSGRLVDTQYF. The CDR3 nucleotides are TGCAGCGTTTCGGGCAGGCTGGTCGATACGCAGTATTTT.

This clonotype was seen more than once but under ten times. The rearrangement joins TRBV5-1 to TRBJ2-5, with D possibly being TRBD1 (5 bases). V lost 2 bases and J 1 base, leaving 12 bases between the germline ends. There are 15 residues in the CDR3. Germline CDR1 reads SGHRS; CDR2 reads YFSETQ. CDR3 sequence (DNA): TGCGCCAGCAGCTTTAGTGCAGGGTCCCAAGAGACCCAGTACTTC. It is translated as CASSFSAGSQETQYF. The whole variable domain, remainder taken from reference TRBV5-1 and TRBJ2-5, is KAGVTQTPRYLIKTRGQQVTLSCSPISGHRSVSWYQQTPGQGLQFLFEYFSETQRNKGNFPGRFSGRQFSNSRSEMNVSTLELGDSALYLCASSFSAGSQETQYFGPGTRLLVL.

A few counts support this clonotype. CDR3 protein: CASSLGRGSGYEQYF. CDR3 in DNA: TGTGCCAGCAGTTTAGGGAGGGGATCGGGTTACGAGCAGTACTTC. This rearrangement joins TRBV28 to TRBJ2-7, with TRBD2 matching over 7 bases. The CDR3 runs to 15 residues. With V trimmed by 2 bases and J by 4 bases, 8 bases remained unmatched. Germline CDR1 is MDHEN and CDR2 is SYDVKM.

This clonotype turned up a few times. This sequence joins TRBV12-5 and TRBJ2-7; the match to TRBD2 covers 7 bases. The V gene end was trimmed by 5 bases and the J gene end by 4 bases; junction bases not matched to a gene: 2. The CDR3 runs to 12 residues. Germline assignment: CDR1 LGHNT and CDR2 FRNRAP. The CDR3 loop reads CASGAGAYEQYF. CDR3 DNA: TGTGCTAGTGGTGCGGGAGCGTACGAGCAGTACTTC.

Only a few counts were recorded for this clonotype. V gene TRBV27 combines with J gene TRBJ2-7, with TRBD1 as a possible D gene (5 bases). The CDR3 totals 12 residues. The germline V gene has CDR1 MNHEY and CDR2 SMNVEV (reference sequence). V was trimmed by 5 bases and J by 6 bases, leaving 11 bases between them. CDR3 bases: TGTGCCAGCAGTATCCAGGGTTTCGAGCAGTACTTC. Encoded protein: CASSIQGFEQYF.

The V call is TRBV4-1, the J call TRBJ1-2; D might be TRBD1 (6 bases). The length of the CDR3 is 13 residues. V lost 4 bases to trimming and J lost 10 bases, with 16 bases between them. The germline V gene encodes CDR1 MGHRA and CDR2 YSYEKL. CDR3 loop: CASSPVNRDDYTF. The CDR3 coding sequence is TGCGCCAGCAGCCCCGTTAACAGGGATGACTACACCTTC.

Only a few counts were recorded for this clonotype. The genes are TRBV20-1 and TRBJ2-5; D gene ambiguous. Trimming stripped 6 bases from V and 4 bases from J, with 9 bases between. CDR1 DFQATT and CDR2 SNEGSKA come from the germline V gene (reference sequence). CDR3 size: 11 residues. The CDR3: CSAIKGETQYF. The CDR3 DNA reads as TGCAGTGCCATCAAGGGAGAGACCCAGTACTTC.

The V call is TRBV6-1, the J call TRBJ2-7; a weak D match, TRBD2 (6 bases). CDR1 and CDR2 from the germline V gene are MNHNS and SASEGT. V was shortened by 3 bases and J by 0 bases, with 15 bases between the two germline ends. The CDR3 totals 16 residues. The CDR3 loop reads CASSDWIQEGSYEQYF. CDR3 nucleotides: TGTGCCAGCAGTGATTGGATCCAGGAGGGCTCCTACGAGCAGTACTTC.